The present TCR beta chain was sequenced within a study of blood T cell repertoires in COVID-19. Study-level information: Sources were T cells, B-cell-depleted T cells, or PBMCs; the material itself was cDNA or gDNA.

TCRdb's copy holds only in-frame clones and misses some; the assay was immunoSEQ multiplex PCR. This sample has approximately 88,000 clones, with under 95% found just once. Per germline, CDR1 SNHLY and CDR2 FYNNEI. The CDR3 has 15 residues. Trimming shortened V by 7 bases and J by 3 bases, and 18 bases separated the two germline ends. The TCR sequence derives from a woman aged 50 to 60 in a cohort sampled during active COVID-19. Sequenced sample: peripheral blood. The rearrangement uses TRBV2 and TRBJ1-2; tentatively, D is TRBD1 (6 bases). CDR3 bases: TGTGCCAGCAAGGTGGCACAGGGTAATTACTATGGCTACACCTTC. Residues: CASKVAQGNYYGYTF. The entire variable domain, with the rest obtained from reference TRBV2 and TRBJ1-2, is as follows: EPEVTQTPSHQVTQMGQEVILRCVPISNHLYFYWYRQILGQKVEFLVSFYNNEISEKSEIFDDQFSVERPDGSNFTLKIRSTKLEDSAMYFCASKVAQGNYYGYTFGSGTRLTVV.